The T cell receptor (beta chain) under discussion was sequenced for a study of T cells in Graves' hyperthyroidism and ophthalmopathy. Overall study: Peripheral blood was acquired at first diagnosis, ahead of any therapy whatsoever.

Findings and caveats of the study: Among thyroid clonotypes expanded above 0.001, most also appeared in blood. For ophthalmopathy, model prediction preceded onset by a median roughly 6.5 months. Ophthalmopathy and stable hyperthyroidism were separated by a 13 V-J model.

The CDR3 has 16 residues. V lost 7 bases and J 5 bases, leaving 24 bases between the germline ends. Germline-derived CDR1 and CDR2 are MNHNS and SASEGT. Amplification of TCR beta CDR3 regions was performed using RNA transcripts as template. The HTBI primer set served for first-round RT-PCR of the TCR CDR3. TCRdb passed the multiplex PCR reads through MiXCR, listing each CDR3 protein once. The sample holds 410,000 or so distinct CDR3 sequences; about 14% are singletons and the top ten take 13%. This clonotype was counted at least ten times. Its antigen remains unidentified. The sequence was collected from a man younger than 30 with Graves' ophthalmopathy. The chain uses TRBV6-1 and TRBJ2-7, with D possibly being TRBD2 (6 bases). Sequenced: blood. The CDR3 is CASTPRLYGRGNEQYF. The CDR3 DNA reads TGTGCCAGCACTCCCCGCCTCTACGGGAGAGGAAACGAGCAGTACTTC.